Shown below are 5 T cell receptor beta chains from a single sample sequenced in a study of T cell changes during pregnancy in multiple sclerosis. Measured with immunoSEQ multiplex PCR; TCRdb has only the in-frame clones, and not every one. The sample carries 30,000 or so clones, 80% to 95% recorded once. This specimen consisted of CD8+ T cells from peripheral blood mononuclear cells, obtained before pregnancy. The receptors were sampled from a female donor with multiple sclerosis, enrolled in a pregnancy study.

The V call is TRBV7-9, the J call TRBJ1-2; 8 bases match TRBD1. Germline CDR1 and CDR2: SEHNR and FQNEAQ (reference sequence). The V segment lost 3 bases and the J segment 7 bases; nucleotides outside the gene matches: 1. This CDR3 is built from 12 residues. This chain's CDR3 is CASSFRGPGYTF. CDR3 in DNA: TGTGCCAGCAGCTTCAGGGGGCCTGGCTACACCTTC.

This clone showed up just once. V usage is TRBV2 and J usage is TRBJ2-1; 7 bases line up with TRBD1. J was trimmed by 1 base and V by 5 bases; bases with no gene match: 11. Germline CDR1 reads SNHLY; CDR2 reads FYNNEI. CDR3 length: 17 amino acids. CDR3 in DNA: TGTGCCAGCAGTAGCATAGCCGGGACAGTGTCCTACAATGAGCAGTTCTTC. Protein sequence: CASSSIAGTVSYNEQFF.

The genes are TRBV27 and TRBJ1-2; 7 bases map to TRBD1. Germline values: CDR1 MNHEY, CDR2 SMNVEV (reference sequence). The V segment lost 5 bases and the J segment 3 bases; nucleotides outside the gene matches: 12. The CDR3 length is 16 residues. The DNA of the CDR3 is TGTGCCAGCAGTCCCCTCTGGGCAGGGGGTGACTATGGCTACACCTTC. Its translation is CASSPLWAGGDYGYTF.

V and J are TRBV7-2 and TRBJ2-1; TRBD1 might be the D (5 bases). The CDR3 contains 16 residues. Germline CDR1 and CDR2: SGHTA and FQGNSA. Trimming left V 5 bases short and J 0 bases short, with 14 bases between. The CDR3 reads CASSLRVGVSYNEQFF. CDR3 sequence (DNA): TGTGCCAGCAGCCTCAGGGTAGGTGTCTCCTACAATGAGCAGTTCTTC.

Only a few counts were recorded for this clone. The chain carries TRBV7-2 and TRBJ2-3, with 12 bases aligning to TRBD2. V dropped 5 bases and J dropped 4; count of bases not matched to a gene: 4. From germline, CDR1 is SGHTA and CDR2 FQGNSA. This CDR3 is 15 amino acids long. The CDR3 sequence is CASSGTSGSPDTQYF. CDR3 in DNA: TGTGCCAGCAGCGGGACTAGCGGGTCTCCAGATACGCAGTATTTT.